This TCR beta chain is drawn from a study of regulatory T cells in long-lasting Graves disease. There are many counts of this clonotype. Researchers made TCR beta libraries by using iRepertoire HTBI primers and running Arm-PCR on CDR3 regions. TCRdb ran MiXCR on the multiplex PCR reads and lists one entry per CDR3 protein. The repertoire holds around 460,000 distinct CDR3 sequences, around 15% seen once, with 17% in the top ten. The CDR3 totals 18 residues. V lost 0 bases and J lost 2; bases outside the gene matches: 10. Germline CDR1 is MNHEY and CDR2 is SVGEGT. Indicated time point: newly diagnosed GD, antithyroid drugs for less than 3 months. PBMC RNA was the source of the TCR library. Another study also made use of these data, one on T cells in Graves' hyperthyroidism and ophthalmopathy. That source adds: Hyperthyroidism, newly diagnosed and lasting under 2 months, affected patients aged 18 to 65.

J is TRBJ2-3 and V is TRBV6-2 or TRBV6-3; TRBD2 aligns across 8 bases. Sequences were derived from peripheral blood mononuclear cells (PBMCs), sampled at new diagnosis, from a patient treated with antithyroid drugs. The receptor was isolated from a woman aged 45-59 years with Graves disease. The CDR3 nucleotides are TGTGCCAGCAGTTACTCTTTGGGACGGGAGGGCCTCACAGATACGCAGTATTTT. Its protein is CASSYSLGREGLTDTQYF.